These 3 T cell receptor beta chains were all obtained from the same sample, sequenced in a study of regulatory T cells in long-lasting Graves disease. iRepertoire HTBI primers and Arm-PCR of CDR3 regions built TCR beta libraries. TCRdb redid the calling of the multiplex PCR reads with MiXCR, one entry per CDR3 protein. The sample includes about 310,000 distinct CDR3 sequences, roughly a fifth of them seen just once. Stated time point: persistent/refractory GD, antithyroid drugs over 5 years with positive TRAb. RNA from PBMCs was the source of the TCR library. This material consisted of peripheral blood mononuclear cells (PBMCs), taken when the disease was refractory, from a patient treated with antithyroid drugs. Receptors originate from a female donor with Graves disease.

A few counts support this clonotype. The chain recombines TRBV7-2 with TRBJ1-6; D might be TRBD1 (5 bases). CDR1 is SGHTA and CDR2 is FQGNSA in the germline V gene. The V end lost 3 bases, the J end lost 1 base, and 7 bases lay between the germline ends. This CDR3 has 15 amino acids. DNA for the CDR3: TGTGCCAGCAGCTTGGGGGTATCCTATAATTCACCCCTCCACTTT. It specifies CASSLGVSYNSPLHF.

The DNA for the CDR3 is TGTGCCACCAGTGATAGAACAGGGGATGCAGATACGCAGTATTTT. Its protein is CATSDRTGDADTQYF. The chain links TRBV24-1 to TRBJ2-3; 7 nucleotides line up with TRBD1. Germline trimming cut 3 bases from V and 4 bases from J; bases unmatched to any gene: 6. The CDR3 extends over 15 amino acids. Looked up from germline, CDR1 is KGHDR and CDR2 is SFDVKD.

This clonotype was detected only once. This chain connects TRBV15 to TRBJ2-3; TRBD1 aligns across 9 bases. CDR1 is LNHNV, CDR2 YYDKDF, per germline (reference sequence). The CDR3 contains 18 residues. J was trimmed by 4 bases and V by 5 bases; bases with no gene match: 16. The CDR3 spells CATSARPPGQGGADTQYF. DNA of the CDR3: TGTGCCACCAGCGCAAGACCTCCGGGACAGGGAGGCGCAGATACGCAGTATTTT.